The T cell receptor beta chain under discussion was sequenced for a study of regulatory T cells in long-lasting Graves disease. In the study overall: Antithyroid drugs had been taken under 3 months by newly diagnosed Graves' patients. Regarding the study as a whole: There was favoring of TRBV28, TRBJ1-2 and TRBJ2-5 in persistent disease.

Time point defined: newly diagnosed GD, antithyroid drugs for less than 3 months. PBMC RNA served as the TCR library source. This clonotype was detected ten times or more. Antigen: not known. The length of the CDR3 is 18 residues. From germline, CDR1 is SEHNR and CDR2 FQNEAQ (reference sequence). V trimming: 4 bases; J trimming: 5 bases; junction bases outside the gene matches: 18. Library construction for TCR beta used iRepertoire HTBI primers and Arm-PCR of CDR3 regions. From the multiplex PCR reads, TCRdb called clonotypes with MiXCR, one entry per CDR3 protein. The profile shows roughly 610,000 distinct CDR3 sequences, around 17% of them singletons. This same sample was also part of a study on T cells in Graves' hyperthyroidism and ophthalmopathy. That source adds: The authors' 13 V-J model separated ophthalmopathy from stable hyperthyroidism.

The sequence derives from a woman aged 25 to 45 with Graves disease. The chain has TRBV7-9 and TRBJ1-2, with 8 bases fitting TRBD1. The source was peripheral blood mononuclear cells (PBMCs), collected at new diagnosis, from a patient treated with antithyroid drugs. This chain's CDR3 is CASSSDLGYRDRSYGYTF. The CDR3 region has the DNA TGTGCCAGCAGCTCCGACTTGGGGTACCGGGACAGGTCTTATGGCTACACCTTC. Together with reference TRBV7-9 and TRBJ1-2, the CDR3 gives the full variable domain: DTGVSQNPRHKITKRGQNVTFRCDPISEHNRLYWYRQTLGQGPEFLTYFQNEAQLEKSRLLSDRFSAERPKGSFSTLEIQRTEQGDSAMYLCASSSDLGYRDRSYGYTFGSGTRLTVV.